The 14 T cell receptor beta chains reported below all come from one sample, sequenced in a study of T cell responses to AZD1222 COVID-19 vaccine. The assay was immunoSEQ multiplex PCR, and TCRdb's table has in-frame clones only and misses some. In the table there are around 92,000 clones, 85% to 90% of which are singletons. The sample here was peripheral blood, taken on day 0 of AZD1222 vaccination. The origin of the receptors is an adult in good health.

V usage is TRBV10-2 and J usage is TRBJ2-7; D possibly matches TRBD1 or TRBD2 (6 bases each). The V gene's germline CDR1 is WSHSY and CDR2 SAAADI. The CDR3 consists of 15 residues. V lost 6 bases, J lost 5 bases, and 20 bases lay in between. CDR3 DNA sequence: TGCGCCAGCAGGCCCCGGTTGGGGGGCGGGGACGAGCAGTACTTC. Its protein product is CASRPRLGGGDEQYF.

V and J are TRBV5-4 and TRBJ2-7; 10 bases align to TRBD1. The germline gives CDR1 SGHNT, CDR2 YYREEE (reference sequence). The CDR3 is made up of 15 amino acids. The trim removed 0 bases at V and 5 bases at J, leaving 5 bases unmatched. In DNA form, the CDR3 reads TGTGCCAGCAGCTTGGTAGGGACAGGGGTTAACGAGCAGTACTTC. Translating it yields CASSLVGTGVNEQYF.

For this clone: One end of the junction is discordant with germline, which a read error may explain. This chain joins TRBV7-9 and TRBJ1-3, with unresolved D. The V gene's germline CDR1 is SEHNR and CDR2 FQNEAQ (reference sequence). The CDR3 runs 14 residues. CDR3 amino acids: CASSPTGPGSTIYF. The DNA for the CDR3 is TGTGCCAGCAGCCCCACCGGTCCGGGAAGCACCATATATTTT.

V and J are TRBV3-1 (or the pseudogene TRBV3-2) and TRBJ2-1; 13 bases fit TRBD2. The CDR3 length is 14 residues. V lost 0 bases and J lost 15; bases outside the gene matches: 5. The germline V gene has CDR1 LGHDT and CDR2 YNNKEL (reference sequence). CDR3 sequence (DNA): TGTGCCAGCAGCCAAGACACTAGCGGGGGGGCCCCGTTCTTC. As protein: CASSQDTSGGAPFF.

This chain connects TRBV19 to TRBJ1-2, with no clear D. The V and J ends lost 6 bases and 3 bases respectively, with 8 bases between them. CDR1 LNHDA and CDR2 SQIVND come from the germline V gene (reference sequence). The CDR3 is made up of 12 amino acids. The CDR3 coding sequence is TGTGCCAGTAGGGACGGCGACTATGGCTACACCTTC. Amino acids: CASRDGDYGYTF.

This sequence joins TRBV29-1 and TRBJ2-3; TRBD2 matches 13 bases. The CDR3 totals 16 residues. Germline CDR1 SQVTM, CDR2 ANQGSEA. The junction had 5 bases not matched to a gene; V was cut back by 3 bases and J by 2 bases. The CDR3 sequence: CSVERLAGGNTDTQYF. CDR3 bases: TGCAGCGTTGAGCGACTAGCGGGAGGAAACACAGATACGCAGTATTTT.

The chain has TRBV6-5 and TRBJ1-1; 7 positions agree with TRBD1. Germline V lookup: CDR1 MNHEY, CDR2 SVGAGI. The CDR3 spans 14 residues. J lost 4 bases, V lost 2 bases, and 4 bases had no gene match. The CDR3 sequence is CASSYRSGGTEAFF. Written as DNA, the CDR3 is TGTGCCAGCAGTTACCGGTCAGGGGGCACTGAAGCTTTCTTT.

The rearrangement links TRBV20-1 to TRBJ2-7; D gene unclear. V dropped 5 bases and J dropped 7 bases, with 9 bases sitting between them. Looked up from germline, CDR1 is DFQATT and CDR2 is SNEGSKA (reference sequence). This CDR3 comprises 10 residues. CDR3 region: CSAGHGEQYF. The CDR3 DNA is TGCAGTGCTGGCCATGGAGAGCAGTACTTC.

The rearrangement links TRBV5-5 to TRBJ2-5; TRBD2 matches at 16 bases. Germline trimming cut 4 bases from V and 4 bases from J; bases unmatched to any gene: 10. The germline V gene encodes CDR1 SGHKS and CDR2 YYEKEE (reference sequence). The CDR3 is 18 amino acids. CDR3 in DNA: TGTGCCAGCAGCACCTCCGGGACTAGCGGGGGGGCGGGAGAGACCCAGTACTTC. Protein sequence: CASSTSGTSGGAGETQYF.

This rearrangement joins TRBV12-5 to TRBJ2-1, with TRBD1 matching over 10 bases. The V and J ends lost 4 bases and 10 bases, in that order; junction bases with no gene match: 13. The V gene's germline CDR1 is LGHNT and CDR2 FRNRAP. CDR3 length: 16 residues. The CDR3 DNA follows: TGTGCTAGTGGTTCGGCAGTGTGGGACAGGGGTGGGGAGCAGTTCTTC. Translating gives CASGSAVWDRGGEQFF.

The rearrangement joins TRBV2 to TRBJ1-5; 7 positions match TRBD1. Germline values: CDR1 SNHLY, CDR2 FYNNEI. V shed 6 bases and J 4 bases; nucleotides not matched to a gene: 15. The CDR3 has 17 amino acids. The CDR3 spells CASSQDRAPLGNQPQHF. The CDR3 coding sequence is TGTGCCAGCAGCCAAGACAGGGCACCCCTTGGGAATCAGCCCCAGCATTTT.

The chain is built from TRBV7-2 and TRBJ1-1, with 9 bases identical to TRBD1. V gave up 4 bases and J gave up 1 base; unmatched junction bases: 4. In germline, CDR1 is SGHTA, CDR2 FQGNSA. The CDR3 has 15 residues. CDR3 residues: CASSSQGQGNTEAFF. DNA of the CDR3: TGTGCCAGCAGCTCACAGGGACAGGGGAACACTGAAGCTTTCTTT.

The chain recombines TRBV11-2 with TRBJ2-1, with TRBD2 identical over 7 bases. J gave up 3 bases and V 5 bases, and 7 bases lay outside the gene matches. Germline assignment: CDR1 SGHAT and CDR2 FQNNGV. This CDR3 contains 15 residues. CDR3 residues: CASSQSGAGYNEQFF. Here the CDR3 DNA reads TGTGCCAGCAGCCAAAGCGGGGCGGGCTACAATGAGCAGTTCTTC.

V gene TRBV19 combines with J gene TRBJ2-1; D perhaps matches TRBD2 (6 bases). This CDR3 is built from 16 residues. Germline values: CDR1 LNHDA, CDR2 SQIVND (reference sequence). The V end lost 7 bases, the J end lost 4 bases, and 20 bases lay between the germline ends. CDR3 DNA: TGTGCCAGTAAAGGGGACTCGGCGGAGAAATACAATGAGCAGTTCTTC. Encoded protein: CASKGDSAEKYNEQFF.